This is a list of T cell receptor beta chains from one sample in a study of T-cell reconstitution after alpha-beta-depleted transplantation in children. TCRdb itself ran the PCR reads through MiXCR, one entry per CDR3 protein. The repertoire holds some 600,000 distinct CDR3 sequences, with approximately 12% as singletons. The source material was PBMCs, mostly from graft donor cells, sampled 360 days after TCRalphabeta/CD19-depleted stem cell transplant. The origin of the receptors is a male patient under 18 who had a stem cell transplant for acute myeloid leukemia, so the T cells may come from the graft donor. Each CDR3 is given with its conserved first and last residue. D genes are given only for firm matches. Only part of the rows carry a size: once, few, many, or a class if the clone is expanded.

cdr3_nt: TGCAGTGCTCCCTCGAGGCACTATGGCTACACCTTC; cdr3_aa: CSAPSRHYGYTF; v_call: TRBV20-1; d_call: .; clone_size: few; j_call: TRBJ1-2
cdr3_nt: TGTGCCACCGCCTTGGGTGTCGAGACAGATACGCAGTATTTT; cdr3_aa: CATALGVETDTQYF; v_call: TRBV10-3; d_call: .; clone_size: .; j_call: TRBJ2-3
cdr3_nt: TGTGCCAGCAGTTCTGGTAGAGGGGTGAACACTGAAGCTTTCTTT; cdr3_aa: CASSSGRGVNTEAFF; v_call: TRBV6-5; d_call: .; clone_size: few; j_call: TRBJ1-1
cdr3_nt: TGTGCCAGCAGCGGCAGGACTAGTCCCTCCTACGAGCAGTACTTC; cdr3_aa: CASSGRTSPSYEQYF; v_call: TRBV28; d_call: TRBD2; clone_size: few; j_call: TRBJ2-7
cdr3_nt: TGCGCCAGCAGCCAAGATGGACTAGCGCCGGCTGAGACCCAGTACTTC; cdr3_aa: CASSQDGLAPAETQYF; v_call: TRBV4-3; d_call: TRBD2; clone_size: .; j_call: TRBJ2-5
cdr3_nt: TGTGCCACCAGTCGGGACACCTCAGATTACAATGAGCAGTTCTTC; cdr3_aa: CATSRDTSDYNEQFF; v_call: TRBV24-1; d_call: .; clone_size: few; j_call: TRBJ2-1
cdr3_nt: TGTGCCAGCAGCCTCGCTAGCGGGCAAGGGCTAGCCAAAAACATTCAGTACTTC; cdr3_aa: CASSLASGQGLAKNIQYF; v_call: TRBV4-2; d_call: TRBD2; clone_size: few; j_call: TRBJ2-4
cdr3_nt: TGTGCCATCAGTGAGGACACTATCTATGGCTACACCTTC; cdr3_aa: CAISEDTIYGYTF; v_call: TRBV10-3; d_call: .; clone_size: .; j_call: TRBJ1-2
cdr3_nt: TGTGCCAGCAGCTTCGGCCGGCCGGATCAGCCCCAGCATTTT; cdr3_aa: CASSFGRPDQPQHF; v_call: TRBV5-6; d_call: .; clone_size: .; j_call: TRBJ1-5
cdr3_nt: TGCGCCAGCAGCCCCCCGACAGGGGGCGTAGGTGAAAAACTGTTTTTT; cdr3_aa: CASSPPTGGVGEKLFF; v_call: TRBV4-3; d_call: TRBD1; clone_size: .; j_call: TRBJ1-4
cdr3_nt: TGTGCCAGCAGCCCCCCGGTGGTGACTAGCCGGACCGGGGAGCTGTTTTTT; cdr3_aa: CASSPPVVTSRTGELFF; v_call: TRBV7-8; d_call: TRBD2; clone_size: once; j_call: TRBJ2-2
cdr3_nt: TGTGCCAGCAGTTTTAGCGGGAGGGCCATTACCGGGGAGCTGTTTTTT; cdr3_aa: CASSFSGRAITGELFF; v_call: TRBV6-2/TRBV6-3; d_call: TRBD2; clone_size: .; j_call: TRBJ2-2
cdr3_nt: TGTGCCAGCAGCTTAGTCCGTGGGGGAAAAGATGGCTACACCTTC; cdr3_aa: CASSLVRGGKDGYTF; v_call: TRBV7-8; d_call: .; clone_size: few; j_call: TRBJ1-2
cdr3_nt: TGTGCCAGCGGAAAATCAGAGGGTGGGGTCTATGGCTACACCTTC; cdr3_aa: CASGKSEGGVYGYTF; v_call: TRBV7-9; d_call: .; clone_size: few; j_call: TRBJ1-2
cdr3_nt: TGTGCCAGCAGCGTTTCGGGACAGGGATACACCGGGGAGCTGTTTTTT; cdr3_aa: CASSVSGQGYTGELFF; v_call: TRBV9; d_call: TRBD1; clone_size: few; j_call: TRBJ2-2
cdr3_nt: TGTGCCAGCAGCTTCTCGGGGTCCATACTCTATGGCTACACCTTC; cdr3_aa: CASSFSGSILYGYTF; v_call: TRBV7-2; d_call: .; clone_size: many; j_call: TRBJ1-2
cdr3_nt: TGTGCCAGCAGCAAGAAGTTGAGGGACTCCGGTTTCGAGCAGTACTTC; cdr3_aa: CASSKKLRDSGFEQYF; v_call: TRBV21-1; d_call: .; clone_size: few; j_call: TRBJ2-7
cdr3_nt: TGTGCCAGCAGCGCCCGGGACAGGGGGGCCCAACCCCAATACAATGAGCAGTTCTTC; cdr3_aa: CASSARDRGAQPQYNEQFF; v_call: TRBV9; d_call: TRBD1; clone_size: many; j_call: TRBJ2-1
cdr3_nt: TGTGCCAGCAGTGAAGGTCTTAGGGCGGGAGGGTACACCGGGGAGCTGTTTTTT; cdr3_aa: CASSEGLRAGGYTGELFF; v_call: TRBV25-1; d_call: TRBD2; clone_size: .; j_call: TRBJ2-2
cdr3_nt: TGCAGTGCTCCGGGACTAGCGGGAGGGCCGGGTAATGAGCAGTTCTTC; cdr3_aa: CSAPGLAGGPGNEQFF; v_call: TRBV20-1; d_call: TRBD2; clone_size: few; j_call: TRBJ2-1
cdr3_nt: TGTGCTAGTGGTTTGGGACAGAGCTCCTACAATGAGCAGTTCTTC; cdr3_aa: CASGLGQSSYNEQFF; v_call: TRBV12-5; d_call: .; clone_size: .; j_call: TRBJ2-1
cdr3_nt: TGTGCCAGCAGTTTCCCCCTTGGGCCCCCTGGGAATGAGCAGTTCTTC; cdr3_aa: CASSFPLGPPGNEQFF; v_call: TRBV28; d_call: .; clone_size: .; j_call: TRBJ2-1
cdr3_nt: TGTGCCAGCAAGATGTCAGGCTGGGAACAAGAGACCCAGTACTTC; cdr3_aa: CASKMSGWEQETQYF; v_call: TRBV6-1; d_call: .; clone_size: .; j_call: TRBJ2-5
cdr3_nt: TGTGCCACCCGTATGGAGACCCAGTACTTC; cdr3_aa: CATRMETQYF; v_call: TRBV19; d_call: .; clone_size: .; j_call: TRBJ2-5
cdr3_nt: TGTGCCAGCAGCGTAGTGGCCGGAACTTATGGCTACACCTTC; cdr3_aa: CASSVVAGTYGYTF; v_call: TRBV9; d_call: .; clone_size: few; j_call: TRBJ1-2
cdr3_nt: TGCGCCAGCAGCATGACAGGGACGACGTCGGAGACCCAGTACTTC; cdr3_aa: CASSMTGTTSETQYF; v_call: TRBV5-1; d_call: TRBD1; clone_size: .; j_call: TRBJ2-5
cdr3_nt: TGCGCCAGCAGCCCTATTCCGGGAGATGCTTGTTACTTC; cdr3_aa: CASSPIPGDACYF; v_call: TRBV4-3; d_call: .; clone_size: few; j_call: TRBJ2-5
cdr3_nt: TGTGCCAGCTCGCGGACAGACACGAACACTGAAGCTTTCTTT; cdr3_aa: CASSRTDTNTEAFF; v_call: TRBV18; d_call: .; clone_size: .; j_call: TRBJ1-1
cdr3_nt: TGCAGTGCTACGAACTGGGGCCAAAGCACAGATACGCAGTATTTT; cdr3_aa: CSATNWGQSTDTQYF; v_call: TRBV20-1; d_call: .; clone_size: .; j_call: TRBJ2-3
cdr3_nt: TGTGCCACCGGCGAGCAGTACTTC; cdr3_aa: CATGEQYF; v_call: TRBV28; d_call: .; clone_size: many; j_call: TRBJ2-7
cdr3_nt: TGCGCCAGCAGCCAAGATCCGACTAGCGGGAGCAGGGCAGATACGCAGTATTTT; cdr3_aa: CASSQDPTSGSRADTQYF; v_call: TRBV4-3; d_call: TRBD2; clone_size: .; j_call: TRBJ2-3
cdr3_nt: TGTGCCAGCAGCGTAGGGACAGTCCGCACAGATACGCAGTATTTT; cdr3_aa: CASSVGTVRTDTQYF; v_call: TRBV9; d_call: .; clone_size: many; j_call: TRBJ2-3
cdr3_nt: TGTGCCAGCAGTTTCGGGGCCCCGGGACTAGCGGGCGGCACCTCCTACGAGCAGTACTTC; cdr3_aa: CASSFGAPGLAGGTSYEQYF; v_call: TRBV12-3/TRBV12-4; d_call: TRBD2; clone_size: .; j_call: TRBJ2-7
cdr3_nt: TGCAGCACTCGACAGGCCGGCGGGGTTGGAGCAGATACGCAGTATTTT; cdr3_aa: CSTRQAGGVGADTQYF; v_call: TRBV29-1; d_call: .; clone_size: many; j_call: TRBJ2-3
cdr3_nt: TGTGCCAGCAGCAAAGCGGGAGCGATGTACAATGAGCAGTTCTTC; cdr3_aa: CASSKAGAMYNEQFF; v_call: TRBV28; d_call: TRBD2; clone_size: few; j_call: TRBJ2-1
cdr3_nt: TGTGCCAGCAGCTTGCCGACAGTTTACCAAGAGACCCAGTACTTC; cdr3_aa: CASSLPTVYQETQYF; v_call: TRBV7-2; d_call: .; clone_size: many; j_call: TRBJ2-5
cdr3_nt: TGTGCCAGCAGCTTAGGAGCGGGAGGGTCTGTAGGTACGCAGTATTTT; cdr3_aa: CASSLGAGGSVGTQYF; v_call: TRBV7-6; d_call: TRBD2; clone_size: few; j_call: TRBJ2-3
cdr3_nt: TGTGCCAGTAACCGGAGTCCTAGCGGGAGTTGGACCTACAATGAGCAGTTCTTC; cdr3_aa: CASNRSPSGSWTYNEQFF; v_call: TRBV19; d_call: TRBD2; clone_size: .; j_call: TRBJ2-1
cdr3_nt: TGCAGTGCTAGAGCCGGGGAGAGGGCAGGGGATGAGCAGTTCTTC; cdr3_aa: CSARAGERAGDEQFF; v_call: TRBV20-1; d_call: .; clone_size: few; j_call: TRBJ2-1
cdr3_nt: TGTGCCAGCGGTGCTATCCAGGGTAAACATGGCTACACCTTC; cdr3_aa: CASGAIQGKHGYTF; v_call: TRBV7-9; d_call: .; clone_size: few; j_call: TRBJ1-2
cdr3_nt: TGTGCCTGGAGTTTTGGGGGGCGGGATGAGCAGTTCTTC; cdr3_aa: CAWSFGGRDEQFF; v_call: TRBV30; d_call: .; clone_size: few; j_call: TRBJ2-1
cdr3_nt: TGTGCCAGCTCACCAACTCCGGGACCGATGTACCAAGAGACCCAGTACTTC; cdr3_aa: CASSPTPGPMYQETQYF; v_call: TRBV18; d_call: .; clone_size: few; j_call: TRBJ2-5
cdr3_nt: TGCAGTGCTAGTGGGGCAGGGGGAAAAGAGACCCAGTACTTC; cdr3_aa: CSASGAGGKETQYF; v_call: TRBV20-1; d_call: TRBD1; clone_size: .; j_call: TRBJ2-5
cdr3_nt: TGTGCCAGCTCACCACAGAACACCGGGGAGCTGTTTTTT; cdr3_aa: CASSPQNTGELFF; v_call: TRBV18; d_call: .; clone_size: many; j_call: TRBJ2-2
cdr3_nt: TGTGCCAGCAGCCCAGTGGGACTAGCTAGGGAGACCCAGTACTTC; cdr3_aa: CASSPVGLARETQYF; v_call: TRBV7-2; d_call: TRBD2; clone_size: .; j_call: TRBJ2-5
cdr3_nt: TGCGCCAGCAGCTTGGCCCAGGGAGTAAACGGGGAGCTGTTTTTT; cdr3_aa: CASSLAQGVNGELFF; v_call: TRBV5-1; d_call: .; clone_size: .; j_call: TRBJ2-2
cdr3_nt: TGTGCCAGCAGTTTAGGGGGAGGCGAGGAGTACTTC; cdr3_aa: CASSLGGGEEYF; v_call: TRBV12-3/TRBV12-4; d_call: .; clone_size: .; j_call: TRBJ2-7
cdr3_nt: TGTGCCAGCAGCTTGCAGGGTCGCACTGAAGCTTTCTTT; cdr3_aa: CASSLQGRTEAFF; v_call: TRBV5-4; d_call: .; clone_size: few; j_call: TRBJ1-1
cdr3_nt: TGTGCCAGCAGTTTATGGGCCATGAATACGCAGTATTTT; cdr3_aa: CASSLWAMNTQYF; v_call: TRBV27; d_call: .; clone_size: few; j_call: TRBJ2-3
cdr3_nt: TGCAGCGTTGATAATAGGGATGAGCAGTACTTC; cdr3_aa: CSVDNRDEQYF; v_call: TRBV29-1; d_call: .; clone_size: few; j_call: TRBJ2-7
cdr3_nt: TGCAGTGCTCGTGAGTGGGGGCTAAATGAGCAGTTCTTC; cdr3_aa: CSAREWGLNEQFF; v_call: TRBV20-1; d_call: .; clone_size: .; j_call: TRBJ2-1
cdr3_nt: TGCAGTGCTATCCTCACAGGGAACCTATTTAACGAGCAGTACTTC; cdr3_aa: CSAILTGNLFNEQYF; v_call: TRBV20-1; d_call: .; clone_size: .; j_call: TRBJ2-7
cdr3_nt: TGTGCCAGCAGCCAAGAAGGCGGGTGGGCTTACGAGCAGTACTTC; cdr3_aa: CASSQEGGWAYEQYF; v_call: TRBV3-1; d_call: .; clone_size: once; j_call: TRBJ2-7
cdr3_nt: TGTGCCAGCACCACAAAGGGCCTTACCTACGAGCAGTACTTC; cdr3_aa: CASTTKGLTYEQYF; v_call: TRBV7-3; d_call: .; clone_size: few; j_call: TRBJ2-7
cdr3_nt: TGTGCCAGCGGGCAAACCGGGACAGTACGAAACACCATATATTTT; cdr3_aa: CASGQTGTVRNTIYF; v_call: TRBV6-5; d_call: TRBD1; clone_size: many; j_call: TRBJ1-3
cdr3_nt: TGTGCCAGCAGCTATCACGGTTCAGGCCCTCTCAATGAGCAGTTCTTC; cdr3_aa: CASSYHGSGPLNEQFF; v_call: TRBV7-2; d_call: .; clone_size: once; j_call: TRBJ2-1